Included here is one T cell receptor (beta chain) sequence, with context. The sample is drawn from a study of regulatory T cells in long-lasting Graves disease. This sample's time point: newly diagnosed GD, antithyroid drugs for less than 3 months. From RNA extracted from PBMCs, the TCR library was made. V shed 1 base, J shed 1 base, and the junction held 1 base outside the gene matches. Germline V lookup: CDR1 MGHRA, CDR2 YSYEKL. The CDR3 contains 15 residues. Arm-PCR of CDR3 regions with iRepertoire HTBI primers generated TCR beta libraries. TCRdb re-derived calls from the multiplex PCR reads in MiXCR, one entry per CDR3 protein. The sample contains approximately 560,000 distinct CDR3 sequences, around 15% of which appear only once. The sample was also linked to a second study, of T cells in Graves' hyperthyroidism and ophthalmopathy.

The sequence derives from a man younger than 30 with Graves disease. The chain employs TRBV4-1 and TRBJ2-7; 10 bases align to TRBD1. Source: peripheral blood mononuclear cells (PBMCs), taken at new diagnosis, from a patient treated with antithyroid drugs. The CDR3 DNA follows: TGCGCCAGCAGCCAAGTGGGACAGGGGTCCTACGAGCAGTACTTC. Protein product: CASSQVGQGSYEQYF.